This TCR beta chain was documented in a study of T cell repertoires in cytomegalovirus infection. Study as a whole: From public TCR beta signatures came an indication of both CMV infection and matching HLA type.

A single record per CDR3 protein comes from TCRdb applying MiXCR to the reads. The sample holds hundreds of thousands of distinct CDR3 sequences, 33% seen once. Findings and limits, study-wide: Summed frequency of public TCR beta families distinguished CMV carriers with the relevant HLA. CMV-specific TCR beta clonotypes restricted by HLA-C dominated the ex vivo response.

At least ten counts were recorded for this clonotype. No antigen is known for it. The CDR3 is 18 amino acids. V lost 3 bases and J 0 bases, leaving 20 bases between the germline ends. Sample: cultured PBMCs, taken from culture after CMV antigen stimulation. The sequence derives from a human donor in good health (CMV status not recorded). Some clones in this sample may be carry-over from other donors' samples. This chain links TRBV12-3 or TRBV12-4 with TRBJ1-1; D remains ambiguous. In DNA, the CDR3 is TGTGCCAGCAGTTTTTGGGCTGGAATGGGTCGAATGAACACTGAAGCTTTCTTT. Translated: CASSFWAGMGRMNTEAFF.